These T cell receptor beta chains were read from a single sample in a study of T cell responses to AZD1222 COVID-19 vaccine. Profiled with immunoSEQ multiplex PCR; TCRdb holds only in-frame clones, not every one. The sample has 150,000 or so clones; 85% to 90% are singletons. Sequencing used peripheral blood, obtained 28 days after the second dose of the MenACWY control vaccine. The receptors originated from an adult who received the MenACWY meningococcal vaccine as a control. CDR3s leave out the opening cysteine and the closing phenylalanine or tryptophan. Fields, in order: V gene, CDR3 length, D gene, CDR3 protein. The D gene is left open where the match is weak.

V: TRBV19
length: 16
D: .
CDR3: ASSAQGAPIYLGNTIY

V: TRBV3-1/TRBV3-2
length: 14
D: TRBD2
CDR3: ASSQGGGSSEYEQY

V: TRBV19
length: 11
D: TRBD1
CDR3: ASSTHRGYEQY

V: TRBV9
length: 15
D: TRBD1
CDR3: ASSPRQGMVVDTEAF

V: TRBV7-2
length: 13
D: .
CDR3: ASSLAGLFDSPLH

V: TRBV30
length: 11
D: .
CDR3: AWSPETGNTIY

V: TRBV6-5
length: 13
D: .
CDR3: ASSYDLQGSVGYT

V: TRBV9
length: 12
D: .
CDR3: ASNNVQGNSPLH

V: TRBV24-1
length: 13
D: TRBD1
CDR3: ATSDPGQGFETQY

V: TRBV6-5
length: 13
D: .
CDR3: ASSSTSEGSPKEF

V: TRBV30
length: 11
D: .
CDR3: AWSGYTRGELF

V: TRBV7-2
length: 12
D: .
CDR3: ASSPTGANTEAF

V: TRBV21-1
length: 13
D: .
CDR3: ASSKEGKGFNGYT

V: TRBV7-8
length: 16
D: TRBD1
CDR3: ASSSRPGTGPSYNEQF

V: TRBV4-3
length: 15
D: .
CDR3: ASSQPPTSSSYNEQF

V: TRBV30
length: 9
D: .
CDR3: AWTAEGELF

V: TRBV10-2
length: 12
D: .
CDR3: ASSERGGLYEQY

V: TRBV6-5
length: 12
D: TRBD1
CDR3: ASSYRDRDEKLF

V: TRBV2
length: 12
D: TRBD1
CDR3: ASDYTGQTLEQY

V: TRBV6-1
length: 11
D: .
CDR3: ASSEQGNQPQH

V: TRBV28
length: 12
D: .
CDR3: ASSLAGLGTEAF

V: TRBV27
length: 14
D: .
CDR3: ASRGRSSSYNSPLH

V: TRBV29-1
length: 11
D: .
CDR3: SVVGPDAYTQY

V: TRBV6-5
length: 12
D: .
CDR3: ASRTGTPTYEQY

V: TRBV7-8
length: 12
D: .
CDR3: ASSSRKIQETQY

V: TRBV5-6
length: 9
D: .
CDR3: ASSLWETQY

V: TRBV30
length: 11
D: TRBD1
CDR3: AWSGDRDQPQH

V: TRBV7-2
length: 14
D: TRBD2
CDR3: ASSPWTSGDAYEQY

V: TRBV30
length: 12
D: TRBD1
CDR3: AWSRRTGNTEAF